The TCR beta chain under discussion was sequenced for a study of T cells in Graves' hyperthyroidism and ophthalmopathy. Study observations and caveats: Blood also carried most thyroid clonotypes expanded above 0.001.

Comment on this clonotype: What it binds is not known.

Amplified TCR beta CDR3 regions derived from RNA transcripts. The TCR CDR3 first-round RT-PCR relied on the HTBI primer set. Each CDR3 protein is one row after TCRdb ran MiXCR on the multiplex PCR reads. The top ten hold 15% to 17% of the sample, which has roughly 660,000 distinct CDR3 sequences, around 16% seen once. The CDR3 contains 14 residues. Trimming took 6 bases from V and 9 from J; bases not matched to a gene: 7. Germline lookup yields CDR1 MNHEY and CDR2 SVGEGT. This receptor was obtained from a man over 45 with Graves' hyperthyroidism. This rearrangement joins TRBV6-2 or TRBV6-3 to TRBJ2-1, with 11 nucleotides matching TRBD2. The sample was blood. Here the CDR3 reads CASRLAGAIVEQFF. For the CDR3, the DNA is TGTGCCAGCAGACTAGCGGGAGCGATAGTTGAGCAGTTCTTC.